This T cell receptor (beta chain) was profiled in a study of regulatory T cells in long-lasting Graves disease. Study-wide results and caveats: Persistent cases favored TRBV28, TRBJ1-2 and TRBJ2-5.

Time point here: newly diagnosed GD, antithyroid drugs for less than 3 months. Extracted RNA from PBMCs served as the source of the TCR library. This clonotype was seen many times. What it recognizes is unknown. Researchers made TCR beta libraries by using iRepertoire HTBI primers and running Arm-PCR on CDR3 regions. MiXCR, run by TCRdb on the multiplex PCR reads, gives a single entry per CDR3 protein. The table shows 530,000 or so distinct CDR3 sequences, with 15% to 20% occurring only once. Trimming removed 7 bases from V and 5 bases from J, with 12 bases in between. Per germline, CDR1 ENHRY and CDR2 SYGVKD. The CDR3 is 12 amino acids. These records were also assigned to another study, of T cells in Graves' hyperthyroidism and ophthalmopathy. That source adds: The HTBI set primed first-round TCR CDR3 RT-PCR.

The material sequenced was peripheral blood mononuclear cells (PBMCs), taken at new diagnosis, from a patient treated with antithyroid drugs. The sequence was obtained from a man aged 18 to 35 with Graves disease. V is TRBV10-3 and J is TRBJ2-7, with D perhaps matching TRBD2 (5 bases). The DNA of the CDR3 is TGTGCCATCACCGGAGGTTCCGACGAGCAGTACTTC. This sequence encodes CAITGGSDEQYF.